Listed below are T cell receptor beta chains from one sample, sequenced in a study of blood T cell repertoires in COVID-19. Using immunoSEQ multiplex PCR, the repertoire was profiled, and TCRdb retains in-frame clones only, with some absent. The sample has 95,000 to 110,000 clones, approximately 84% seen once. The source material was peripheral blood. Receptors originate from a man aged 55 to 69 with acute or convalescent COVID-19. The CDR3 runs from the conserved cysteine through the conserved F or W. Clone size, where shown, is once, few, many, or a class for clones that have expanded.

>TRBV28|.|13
CASSFDTVYEQYF
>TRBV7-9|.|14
CASSSTGVGGEQYF
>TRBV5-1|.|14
CASSLVPGDKGYTF
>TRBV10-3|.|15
CAIKLTGGRDTEAFF
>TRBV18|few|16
CASSPPRDRGVSPLHF
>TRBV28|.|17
CASSLLVWDRGRDEQYF
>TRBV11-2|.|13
CASSLGGTETQYF
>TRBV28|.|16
CASRPSSSARGSEQYF
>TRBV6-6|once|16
CASSYPSGGRAYEQYF
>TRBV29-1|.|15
CSVPTSGLSTDTQYF
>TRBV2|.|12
CASSEWATGYTF
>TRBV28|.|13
CASSLYGGSEQYF
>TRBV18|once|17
CASSPTGQAVGGNIQYF
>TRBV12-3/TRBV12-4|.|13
CASSPYRENEQFF
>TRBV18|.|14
CASLGLAGGRMQFF
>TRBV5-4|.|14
CASSPRRENTEAFF
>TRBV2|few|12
CASSLLRETQYF
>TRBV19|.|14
CASNPGQTNYGYTF
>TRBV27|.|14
CASSRAESSYEQYF
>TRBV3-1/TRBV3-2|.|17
CASRPLDRIGLNSPLHF
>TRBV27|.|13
CASSFNGDQPQHF
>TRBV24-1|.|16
CATSDFFGSRINEQFF
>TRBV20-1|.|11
CSASPSHEQFF
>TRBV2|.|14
CASSEVEGDYGYTF
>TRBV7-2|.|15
CASSLAYDRADTQYF
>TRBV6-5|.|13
CASNRLAGGEQFF